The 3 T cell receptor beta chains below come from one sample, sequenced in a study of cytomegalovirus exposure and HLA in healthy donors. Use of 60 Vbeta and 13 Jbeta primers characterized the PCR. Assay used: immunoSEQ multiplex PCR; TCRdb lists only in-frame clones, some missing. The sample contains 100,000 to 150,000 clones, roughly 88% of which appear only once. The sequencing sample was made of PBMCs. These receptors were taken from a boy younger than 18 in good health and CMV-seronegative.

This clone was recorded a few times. Here the CDR3 reads CASSYGGTNGYTF. The CDR3 DNA follows: TGTGCCAGCAGTTATGGCGGTACAAATGGCTACACCTTC. The chain carries TRBV6-5 and TRBJ1-2; unclear D gene. The CDR3 covers 13 residues. CDR1 is MNHEY, CDR2 SVGAGI, per germline. The V gene lost 3 bases and the J gene lost 6 bases, with 11 bases spanning the gap.

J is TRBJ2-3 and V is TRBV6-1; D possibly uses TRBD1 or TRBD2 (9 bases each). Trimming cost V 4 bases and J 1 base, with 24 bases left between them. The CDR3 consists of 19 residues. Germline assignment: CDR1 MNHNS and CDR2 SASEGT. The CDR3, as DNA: TGTGCCAGCAGTGGGACAGGGGTGGTAGCGGGAGCGGGCACAGATACGCAGTATTTT. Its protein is CASSGTGVVAGAGTDTQYF.

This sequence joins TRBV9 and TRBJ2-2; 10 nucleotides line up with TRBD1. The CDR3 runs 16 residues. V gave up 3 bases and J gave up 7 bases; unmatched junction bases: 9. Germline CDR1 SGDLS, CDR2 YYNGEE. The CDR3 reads CASSAWGQGFSGELFF. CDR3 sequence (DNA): TGTGCCAGCAGCGCCTGGGGACAGGGGTTCAGCGGGGAGCTGTTTTTT.